This TCR beta chain is drawn from a study of T cell changes during pregnancy in multiple sclerosis. This CDR3 spans 17 amino acids. Trimming cost V 0 bases and J 0 bases, with 9 bases left between them. CDR1 and CDR2 from the germline V gene are SGHDN and FVKESK. The protocol was immunoSEQ multiplex PCR, while the TCRdb copy is restricted to in-frame clones and leaves out a portion. The repertoire consists of tens of thousands of clones, with approximately 93% occurring once and the leading ten covering approximately 1.8%. The sample was peripheral blood, taken after pregnancy. J is TRBJ2-6 and V is TRBV14; D may be TRBD1 (5 bases). This sequence originates from a female donor with multiple sclerosis, enrolled in a pregnancy study. This CDR3 is CASSQERQFSGANVLTF. CDR3 coding DNA: TGTGCCAGCAGCCAAGAGCGACAGTTCTCTGGGGCCAACGTCCTGACTTTC.